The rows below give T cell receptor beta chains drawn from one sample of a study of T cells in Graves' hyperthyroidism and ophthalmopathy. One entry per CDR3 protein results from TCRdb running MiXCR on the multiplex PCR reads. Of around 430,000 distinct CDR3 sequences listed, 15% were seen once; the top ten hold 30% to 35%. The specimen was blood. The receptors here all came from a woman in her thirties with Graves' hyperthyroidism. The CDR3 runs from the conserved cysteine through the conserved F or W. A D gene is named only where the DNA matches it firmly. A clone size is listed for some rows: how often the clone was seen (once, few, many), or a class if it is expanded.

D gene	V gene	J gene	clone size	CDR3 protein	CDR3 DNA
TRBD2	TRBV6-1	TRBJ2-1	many	CASSEVLAREQFF	TGTGCCAGCAGTGAGGTACTAGCGCGCGAGCAGTTCTTC
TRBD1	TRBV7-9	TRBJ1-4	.	CASSVPPGQVNEKLFF	TGTGCCAGCAGCGTACCTCCGGGACAGGTTAATGAAAAACTGTTTTTT
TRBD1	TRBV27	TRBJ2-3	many	CASKLGGGSTDTQYF	TGTGCCAGCAAATTAGGGGGCGGGAGCACAGATACGCAGTATTTT
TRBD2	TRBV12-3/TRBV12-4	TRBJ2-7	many	CASSFSQGLAGYEQYF	TGTGCCAGCAGTTTTTCCCAAGGACTAGCGGGATACGAGCAGTACTTC
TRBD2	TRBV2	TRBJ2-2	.	CAGRPAGVGTGELFF	TGTGCCGGCAGACCAGCGGGAGTTGGGACCGGGGAGCTGTTTTTT
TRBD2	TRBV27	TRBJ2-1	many	CASSPSTSGNEQFF	TGTGCCAGCAGTCCCTCGACTAGCGGCAATGAGCAGTTCTTC
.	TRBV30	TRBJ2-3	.	CAWRLLGGTTDTQYF	TGTGCCTGGAGACTCCTAGGGGGGACAACAGATACGCAGTATTTT
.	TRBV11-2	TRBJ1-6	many	CASSASSYNSPLHF	TGTGCCAGCTCGGCGAGCTCCTATAATTCACCCCTCCACTTT
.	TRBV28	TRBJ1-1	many	CASRGGGRGTEAFF	TGTGCCAGCAGAGGTGGGGGTAGGGGAACTGAAGCTTTCTTT
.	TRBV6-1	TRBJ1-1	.	CASIDYPRGTEAFF	TGTGCCAGCATTGATTATCCCAGGGGCACTGAAGCTTTCTTT
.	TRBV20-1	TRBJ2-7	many	CSARDRRRDSYEQYF	TGCAGTGCTAGAGACAGGCGTCGAGATTCCTACGAGCAGTACTTC
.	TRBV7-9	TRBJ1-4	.	CASSLAGFLAAGEKLFF	TGTGCCAGCAGCTTAGCGGGGTTTTTGGCGGCTGGAGAAAAACTGTTTTTT
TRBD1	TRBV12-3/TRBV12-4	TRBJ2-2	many	CASTQNRGRSGELFF	TGTGCCAGCACCCAAAACAGGGGGCGCTCCGGGGAGCTGTTTTTT
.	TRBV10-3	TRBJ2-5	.	CASRDGAETQYF	TGTGCCAGCCGGGACGGTGCAGAGACCCAGTACTTC
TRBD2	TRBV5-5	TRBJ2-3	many	CASSLGLAGETDTQYF	TGTGCCAGCAGCTTAGGACTAGCGGGAGAGACAGATACGCAGTATTTT
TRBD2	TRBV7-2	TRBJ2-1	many	CASSLVGSGFLYNEQFF	TGTGCCAGCAGCTTAGTGGGTAGCGGGTTCCTATACAATGAGCAGTTCTTC
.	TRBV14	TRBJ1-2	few	CAGSPAGGNYGYTF	TGTGCCGGCAGCCCAGCCGGGGGCAACTATGGCTACACCTTC
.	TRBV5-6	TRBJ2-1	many	CASSLRDWNSYNEQFF	TGTGCCAGCAGCTTGCGCGACTGGAACTCCTACAATGAGCAGTTCTTC
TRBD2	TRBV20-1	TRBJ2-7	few	CSARDRGPSGIHEQYF	TGCAGTGCTAGAGATAGGGGGCCTAGCGGGATCCACGAGCAGTACTTC
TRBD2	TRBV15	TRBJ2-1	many	CATSPRSSGSNEQFF	TGTGCCACCAGCCCCCGTAGCAGCGGGAGTAATGAGCAGTTCTTC
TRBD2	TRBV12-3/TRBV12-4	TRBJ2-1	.	CASSVRAGGPSTEQFF	TGTGCCAGCAGCGTACGAGCGGGAGGGCCATCGACTGAGCAGTTCTTC
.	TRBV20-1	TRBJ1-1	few	CSAPRQAGTEAFF	TGCAGTGCCCCTCGACAGGCGGGCACTGAAGCTTTCTTT
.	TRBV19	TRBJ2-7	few	CASSIEAGQNYEQYF	TGTGCCAGTAGTATAGAAGCAGGACAGAACTACGAGCAGTACTTC
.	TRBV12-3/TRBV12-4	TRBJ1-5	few	CASSLQGRLQPQHF	TGTGCCAGCAGTTTACAGGGGAGGTTGCAGCCCCAGCATTTT
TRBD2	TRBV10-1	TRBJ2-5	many	CASSVAGGGGETQYF	TGCGCCAGCAGCGTAGCGGGAGGTGGGGGAGAGACCCAGTACTTC
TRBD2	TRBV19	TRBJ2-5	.	CASTSRAGEGSETQYF	TGTGCCAGTACCTCTCGAGCGGGAGAAGGTTCAGAGACCCAGTACTTC
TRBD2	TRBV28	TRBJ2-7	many	CASSFLGASGHYEQYF	TGTGCCAGCAGTTTCTTAGGGGCTAGCGGCCACTACGAGCAGTACTTC
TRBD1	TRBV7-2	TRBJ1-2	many	CASSQGQVVNDGYTF	TGTGCCAGCAGCCAAGGACAGGTTGTTAACGATGGCTACACCTTC
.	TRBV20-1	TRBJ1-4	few	CSVSGTGGEKLFF	TGCAGTGTTTCCGGGACGGGAGGGGAAAAACTGTTTTTT
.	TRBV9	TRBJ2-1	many	CASTLGGSHPNNEQFF	TGTGCCAGCACCTTAGGCGGGTCTCATCCGAACAATGAGCAGTTCTTC
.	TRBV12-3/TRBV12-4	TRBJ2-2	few	CASSFVGELFF	TGTGCCAGCAGTTTCGTGGGGGAGCTGTTTTTT
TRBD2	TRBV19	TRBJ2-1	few	CASIGSRPGTSGSHEQFF	TGTGCCAGTATTGGTTCCCGTCCCGGGACTAGCGGGAGCCATGAGCAGTTCTTC
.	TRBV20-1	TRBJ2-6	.	CGGSSGANVLTF	TGCGGGGGGAGCTCTGGGGCCAACGTCCTGACTTTC
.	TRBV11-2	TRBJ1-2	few	CASSDFYGYTF	TGTGCCAGCAGCGATTTCTATGGCTACACCTTC
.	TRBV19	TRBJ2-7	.	CASSRGPTPVYEQYF	TGTGCCAGTAGTAGGGGCCCAACCCCGGTCTACGAGCAGTACTTC
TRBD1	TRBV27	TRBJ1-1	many	CASSQMTGSGPTEAFF	TGTGCCAGCAGCCAAATGACAGGGTCCGGGCCCACTGAAGCTTTCTTT
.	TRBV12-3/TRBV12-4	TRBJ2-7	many	CASKTGQGYEQYF	TGTGCCAGCAAAACGGGGCAGGGCTACGAGCAGTACTTC
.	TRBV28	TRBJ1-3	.	CASSFSRGGLSGNTIYF	TGTGCCAGCAGTTTTTCCAGGGGAGGCCTCTCTGGAAACACCATATATTTT
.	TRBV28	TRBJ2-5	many	CASSLAGAGETQYF	TGTGCCAGCAGTTTAGCGGGGGCGGGGGAGACCCAGTACTTC
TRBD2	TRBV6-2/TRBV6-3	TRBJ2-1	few	CASSSTSGSLHEQFF	TGTGCCAGCAGTTCGACTAGCGGGAGTCTCCATGAGCAGTTCTTC
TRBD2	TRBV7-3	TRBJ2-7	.	CASSLTTSGTSGGLYEQYF	TGTGCCAGCAGCCTAACTACCTCCGGGACTAGCGGCGGACTCTACGAGCAGTACTTC
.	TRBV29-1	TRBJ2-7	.	CSVAVGSSYSYEQYF	TGCAGCGTTGCGGTGGGCTCCTCCTACTCCTACGAGCAGTACTTC
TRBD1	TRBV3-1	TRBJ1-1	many	CASSQTGLGAFF	TGTGCCAGCAGCCAGACAGGGCTGGGCGCTTTCTTT
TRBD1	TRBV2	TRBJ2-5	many	CASTKAGQGTETQYF	TGTGCCAGCACTAAAGCCGGACAGGGGACGGAGACCCAGTACTTC
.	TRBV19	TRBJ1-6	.	CASGVGRTLNSPLHF	TGTGCCAGTGGGGTGGGCCGAACCCTGAATTCACCCCTCCACTTT